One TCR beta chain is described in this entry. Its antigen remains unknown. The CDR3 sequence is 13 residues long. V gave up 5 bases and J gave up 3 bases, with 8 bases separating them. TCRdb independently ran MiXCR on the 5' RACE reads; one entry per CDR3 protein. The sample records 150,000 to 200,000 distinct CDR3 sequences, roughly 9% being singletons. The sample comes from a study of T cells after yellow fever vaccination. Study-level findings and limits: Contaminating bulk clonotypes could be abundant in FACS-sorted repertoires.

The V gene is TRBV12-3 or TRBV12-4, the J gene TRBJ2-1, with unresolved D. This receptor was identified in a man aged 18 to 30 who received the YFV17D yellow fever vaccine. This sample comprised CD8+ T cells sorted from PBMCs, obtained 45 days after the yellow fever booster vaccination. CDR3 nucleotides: TGTGCCAGCAGTCCGGCCGACTACAATGAGCAGTTCTTC. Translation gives CASSPADYNEQFF.